The next 32 T cell receptor beta chains were all read from a single sample in a study of T cells in Graves' hyperthyroidism and ophthalmopathy. Researchers amplified the TCR beta CDR3 regions from RNA transcripts. In the first-round RT-PCR of the TCR CDR3, the HTBI primer set was used. Each CDR3 protein gets one entry after TCRdb re-called the multiplex PCR reads with MiXCR. This sample has some 560,000 distinct CDR3 sequences, with approximately 14% found just once. Sequencing was done on a sample of blood. The origin of the receptors is a woman in her twenties or thirties with Graves' hyperthyroidism.

The chain has TRBV25-1 and TRBJ2-1; either TRBD1 or TRBD2 may fit D (5 bases each). CDR1 is MGHDK and CDR2 is SYGVNS in the germline V gene. The CDR3 is 15 residues long. Between the trimmed V and J ends, which lost 1 base and 0 bases, there was a span of 7 bases. The CDR3 sequence: CASSELRGSYNEQFF. CDR3 DNA: TGTGCCAGCAGTGAATTGAGGGGCTCCTACAATGAGCAGTTCTTC.

This clonotype was counted many times. The genes are TRBV28 and TRBJ1-3, with a weak D call TRBD1 (6 bases). The CDR3 sequence is 11 residues long. The germline CDR1 and CDR2 sequences are MDHEN and SYDVKM. The V end was cut by 7 bases, the J end by 7 bases, with 8 bases between. CDR3 bases: TGTGCCAGCAAGGGGGATAACACCATATATTTT. Translating gives CASKGDNTIYF.

CDR3 nucleotide sequence: TGCAGTGCTTGGGACGGCTCCTCCTACGAGCAGTTCTTC. It is translated as CSAWDGSSYEQFF. The chain uses TRBV20-1 and TRBJ2-7; D tentatively fits TRBD1 or TRBD2 (5 bases each). TRBJ2-1 explains the end of the DNA better; the J call may be wrong. Germline V gene lookup returns CDR1 DFQATT and CDR2 SNEGSKA (reference sequence). This CDR3 has 13 amino acids.

The chain carries TRBV11-2 and TRBJ2-7; tentatively, D is TRBD1 (6 bases). Germline CDR1 SGHAT, CDR2 FQNNGV. Trimming left V 1 base short and J 0 bases short, with 13 bases between. CDR3 size: 16 residues. The CDR3 loop reads CASSLGQVLSSYEQYF. The CDR3 bases are TGTGCCAGCAGCTTAGGACAGGTCCTGAGCTCCTACGAGCAGTACTTC.

Worth noting for this clonotype: A single base separates this from a much larger clone, so it may be a read error. The CDR3 DNA follows: TGTGCCAGCAGTTACTCAGGGGGGTCGGGTATTCGAGTGGAGCAGCACTTC. This translates into CASSYSGGSGIRVEQHF. The rearrangement uses TRBV6-5 and TRBJ2-7; D tentatively reads TRBD1 or TRBD2 (6 bases each). CDR3 length equals 17 residues. Germline V CDR1 and CDR2: MNHEY, SVGAGI.

In its sample, this clonotype was seen many times. The rearrangement joins TRBV20-1 to TRBJ1-2, with 7 bases that match TRBD1. V shed 0 bases, J shed 8 bases, and the junction held 9 bases outside the gene matches. CDR1 is DFQATT, CDR2 SNEGSKA, per germline (reference sequence). This CDR3 is built from 14 residues. In DNA, the CDR3 is TGCAGTGCTAGAGAGACAGGGCATTGGGGAGGCTACACCTTC. Amino acid sequence: CSARETGHWGGYTF.

This clonotype appeared a few times. This chain links TRBV6-1 with TRBJ2-5, with 10 bases fitting TRBD2. This CDR3 spans 14 amino acids. V shed 8 bases, J shed 4 bases, and the junction held 7 bases outside the gene matches. CDR1 and CDR2 (germline): MNHNS, SASEGT. The CDR3 loop reads CASCASGGRETQYF. Here the CDR3 DNA reads TGTGCCAGCTGTGCTAGCGGGGGTAGAGAGACCCAGTACTTC.

This clonotype occurred many times. The chain is built from TRBV6-1 and TRBJ1-6; D remains unclear. From germline, CDR1 is MNHNS and CDR2 SASEGT. V was clipped by 5 bases and J by 6 bases, with 20 bases between them. The CDR3 loop spans 17 amino acids. The CDR3 loop is CASSRSPYSEINSPLHF. The DNA of the CDR3 is TGTGCCAGCAGTCGATCCCCGTACTCCGAGATTAATTCACCCCTCCACTTT.

The genes are TRBV5-4 and TRBJ2-3; D remains unclear. Per the germline V gene, CDR1 is SGHNT and CDR2 is YYREEE (reference sequence). With 4 bases removed from V and 1 base from J, the gap between germline ends came to 13 bases. The CDR3 length is 15 residues. Here the CDR3 reads CASSVAGRGTDTQYF. The CDR3 coding sequence is TGTGCCAGCAGCGTGGCAGGACGGGGCACAGATACGCAGTATTTT. The whole variable domain, remainder taken from reference TRBV5-4 and TRBJ2-3, is ETGVTQSPTHLIKTRGQQVTLRCSSQSGHNTVSWYQQALGQGPQFIFQYYREEENGRGNFPPRFSGLQFPNYSSELNVNALELDDSALYLCASSVAGRGTDTQYFGPGTRLTVL.

This clonotype was seen more than once but under ten times. This sequence joins TRBV27 and TRBJ2-2; D gene uncertain. This CDR3 has 13 residues. V was shortened by 5 bases and J by 6 bases, with 10 bases between the two germline ends. Germline V gene lookup returns CDR1 MNHEY and CDR2 SMNVEV (reference sequence). The CDR3 sequence: CASSVHGAGELFF. Written as DNA, the CDR3 is TGTGCCAGCAGTGTACACGGTGCCGGGGAGCTGTTTTTT.

This clonotype has a handful of counts. In nucleotides, the CDR3 is TGTGCCAGCTCACTCTGGTTCGACACAGATACGCAGTATTTT. Amino acids: CASSLWFDTDTQYF. The chain has TRBV18 and TRBJ2-3, with D unresolved. CDR3 size: 14 residues. V lost 4 bases, J lost 2 bases, and 10 bases lay in between. CDR1 and CDR2 (germline): KGHSH, LQKENI.

This clonotype was observed a handful of times. CDR3 nucleotides: TGTGCCAGCAGTTACAACAGCGATTCCTACGAGCAGTACTTC. As protein: CASSYNSDSYEQYF. The gene calls are TRBV6-5 and TRBJ2-7; D remains unclear. The V and J ends lost 2 bases and 1 base respectively, with 9 bases between them. Looked up from germline, CDR1 is MNHEY and CDR2 is SVGAGI. The CDR3 consists of 14 residues.

The table lists this clonotype with many counts. The V gene is TRBV28, the J gene TRBJ1-2; TRBD1 is a possible D gene (6 bases). Germline values: CDR1 MDHEN, CDR2 SYDVKM. V lost 5 bases, J lost 4 bases, and 8 bases lay in between. The CDR3 spans 12 residues. CDR3 region: CASSRDIYGYTF. DNA for the CDR3: TGTGCCAGCAGTAGGGACATCTATGGCTACACCTTC.

This chain links TRBV6-2 or TRBV6-3 with TRBJ1-1; D unclear. Germline CDR1 and CDR2: MNHEY and SVGEGT. The ends were cut back, 6 bases at V and 3 bases at J, with 11 bases in the middle. This CDR3 spans 13 amino acids. The CDR3 nucleotides read TGTGCCAGCAGAGGCGTCTCGGACACTGAAGCTTTCTTT. Translation gives CASRGVSDTEAFF.

The J gene is TRBJ1-1, the V gene TRBV11-2; tentative D call: TRBD1 (6 bases). The CDR3 covers 13 residues. Germline V gene lookup returns CDR1 SGHAT and CDR2 FQNNGV. Between the trimmed V and J ends, which lost 2 bases and 7 bases, there was a span of 11 bases. CDR3 amino acids: CASSLKGVGEAFF. The CDR3, as DNA: TGTGCCAGCAGCTTAAAGGGGGTCGGTGAAGCTTTCTTT.

This clonotype was picked up a small number of times. V is TRBV18 and J is TRBJ2-3; 13 nucleotides line up with TRBD2. The CDR3 loop spans 18 amino acids. Unmatched junction bases numbered 10, after V lost 3 bases and J lost 4 bases. Germline CDR1 reads KGHSH; CDR2 reads LQKENI. The CDR3 region has the DNA TGTGCCAGCTCACCGTTACCGAGGACTAGCGGGAGTTCAGATACGCAGTATTTT. Translating it yields CASSPLPRTSGSSDTQYF. Full variable domain (rest looked up from reference TRBV18 and TRBJ2-3): NAGVMQNPRHLVRRRGQEARLRCSPMKGHSHVYWYRQLPEEGLKFMVYLQKENIIDESGMPKERFSAEFPKEGPSILRIQQVVRGDSAAYFCASSPLPRTSGSSDTQYFGPGTRLTVL.

V usage is TRBV6-2 or TRBV6-3 and J usage is TRBJ2-7; 8 bases are a match to TRBD2. The V gene's germline CDR1 is MNHEY and CDR2 SVGEGT. The length of the CDR3 is 15 residues. Trimming at V came to 6 bases and at J to 3 bases, leaving 10 bases not matched to a gene. CDR3 sequence reads: CASSPSGSVFYEQYF. CDR3 DNA sequence: TGTGCCAGCAGCCCCAGCGGGAGTGTGTTCTACGAGCAGTACTTC.

Many counts were recorded for this clonotype. The V call is TRBV18, the J call TRBJ1-1; a weak D match, TRBD1 (5 bases). The V and J ends lost 2 bases and 3 bases respectively, with 13 bases between them. This CDR3 has 15 amino acids. Looked up from germline, CDR1 is KGHSH and CDR2 is LQKENI. The CDR3 loop is CASSPNSGGDTEAFF. CDR3 coding DNA: TGTGCCAGCTCACCAAACAGCGGGGGGGACACTGAAGCTTTCTTT.

This chain links TRBV4-1 with TRBJ1-1; the match to TRBD1 covers 9 bases. J was trimmed by 5 bases and V by 7 bases; bases with no gene match: 8. Germline V gives CDR1 MGHRA, CDR2 YSYEKL. The CDR3 length is 14 residues. The CDR3 DNA is TGCGCCAGCACCCACGGACAGGGGCGAACTGAAGCTTTCTTT. It specifies CASTHGQGRTEAFF.

This clonotype was picked up a small number of times. The chain combines TRBV20-1 with TRBJ1-5, with 8 bases lining up with TRBD1. V shed 6 bases, J shed 9 bases, and the junction held 7 bases outside the gene matches. The CDR3 loop spans 12 amino acids. CDR1 is DFQATT, CDR2 SNEGSKA, per germline (reference sequence). This chain's CDR3 is CSARTGPGPQHF. The CDR3 bases are TGCAGTGCGCGGACAGGGCCTGGGCCCCAGCATTTT.

This clonotype was seen repeatedly, ten times or more. The rearrangement joins TRBV7-8 to TRBJ1-5; possibly TRBD1 for D (5 bases). Germline V gene data show CDR1 as SGHVS and CDR2 as FQNEAQ. This CDR3 comprises 16 residues. V lost 2 bases, J lost 4 bases, and 15 bases lay in between. The CDR3, as DNA: TGTGCCAGCAGCTTATTGGCAGGGCAGTCAAATCAGCCCCAGCATTTT. Translation gives CASSLLAGQSNQPQHF.

This clonotype has more than one count but fewer than ten. This chain uses TRBV10-3 with TRBJ2-1, with a tentative D call TRBD2 (6 bases). V was cut by 3 bases and J by 10 bases, with 10 bases left in between. The CDR3 length is 12 residues. From germline, CDR1 is ENHRY and CDR2 SYGVKD. CDR3 coding DNA: TGTGCCATCAGTGATGGGGGGAGCGAGCAGTTCTTC. Translated, it gives CAISDGGSEQFF.

This clonotype was observed at least ten times. This chain connects TRBV5-5 to TRBJ1-1; D remains unclear. Germline assignment: CDR1 SGHKS and CDR2 YYEKEE (reference sequence). The CDR3 runs 14 residues. The ends were cut back, 4 bases at V and 1 base at J, with 11 bases in the middle. The CDR3 loop reads CASSPIAGNTEAFF. CDR3 DNA sequence: TGTGCCAGCAGCCCTATCGCCGGGAACACTGAAGCTTTCTTT.

CDR3 region: CASSALFTGAADTIYF. The CDR3 region has the DNA TGTGCCAGCAGTGCACTTTTTACAGGGGCCGCGGACACCATATATTTT. The chain has TRBV11-2 and TRBJ1-3; TRBD1 agrees at 7 bases. This CDR3 spans 16 amino acids. With V trimmed by 6 bases and J by 8 bases, 16 bases remained unmatched. Germline CDR1 and CDR2: SGHAT and FQNNGV.

This clonotype was found many times. The V and J genes are TRBV5-1 and TRBJ2-3; possibly TRBD1 for D (6 bases). Germline loops: CDR1 SGHRS, CDR2 YFSETQ. V dropped 3 bases and J dropped 3 bases, with 14 bases sitting between them. The CDR3 length is 15 residues. The CDR3 region has the DNA TGCGCCAGCAGCTATTCAACAGGGTCGACAGATACGCAGTATTTT. Residues: CASSYSTGSTDTQYF.

This chain links TRBV25-1 with TRBJ1-1; no clear D gene. CDR1 is MGHDK, CDR2 SYGVNS, per germline. V lost 1 base and J lost 4, with 10 bases in between. CDR3 length equals 14 residues. The CDR3: CASSEWRDSTEAFF. The CDR3 DNA follows: TGTGCCAGCAGTGAATGGAGGGATTCCACTGAAGCTTTCTTT.

This clonotype has at least ten counts. This chain joins TRBV7-2 and TRBJ2-7; 12 bases agree with TRBD2. Germline V gene sequence: CDR1 SGHTA, CDR2 FQGNSA. The CDR3 contains 17 residues. After removal of 5 bases from V and 0 bases from J, the junction contained 8 bases not matched to a gene. The CDR3 loop reads CASSPRLAGVSSYEQYF. The DNA of the CDR3 is TGTGCCAGCAGCCCGAGACTAGCGGGAGTGAGCTCCTACGAGCAGTACTTC.

This clonotype showed up many times. The rearrangement links TRBV20-1 to TRBJ2-7, with 7 bases aligning to TRBD2. Unmatched junction bases numbered 18, after V lost 5 bases and J lost 5 bases. The CDR3 covers 16 residues. Looked up from germline, CDR1 is DFQATT and CDR2 is SNEGSKA (reference sequence). DNA for the CDR3: TGCAGTGCTCGCCCCTCAGCGGGGATCCCAGAAAACGAGCAGTACTTC. The encoded protein is CSARPSAGIPENEQYF.

Many counts were recorded for this clonotype. The rearrangement joins TRBV6-1 to TRBJ2-1, with 7 bases that match TRBD2. Trimming removed 4 bases from V and 9 bases from J; junction bases left unmatched: 9. Germline V gene lookup returns CDR1 MNHNS and CDR2 SASEGT. This CDR3 is built from 14 residues. The CDR3 loop is CASSGASGLGEQFF. The CDR3 region has the DNA TGTGCCAGCAGTGGGGCTAGCGGCCTCGGTGAGCAGTTCTTC.

This clonotype came up many times. CDR3 sequence: CASSRTVPETQYF. CDR3 nucleotides: TGTGCCAGCAGCAGGACTGTACCGGAGACCCAGTACTTC. The genes are TRBV3-1 and TRBJ2-5; the D gene is possibly TRBD2 (5 bases). CDR3 length: 13 amino acids. Trimming took 5 bases from V and 5 from J, leaving 12 bases between them. Germline values: CDR1 LGHDT, CDR2 YNNKEL (reference sequence).

There are many counts of this clonotype. The V and J genes are TRBV5-1 and TRBJ2-1; TRBD1 agrees at 9 bases. In germline, CDR1 is SGHRS, CDR2 YFSETQ. The CDR3 spans 18 residues. The ends lost 4 bases at V and 0 bases at J; junction bases unmatched: 11. CDR3 coding DNA: TGCGCCAGCAGCCCAAGATTCCCGGGACAGGGCTCCTACAATGAGCAGTTCTTC. This codes for CASSPRFPGQGSYNEQFF.

This clonotype was recorded many times. The chain combines TRBV28 with TRBJ2-5; D unresolved. The CDR3 sequence is 14 residues long. V lost 2 bases to trimming and J lost 0 bases, with 7 bases between them. The V gene's germline CDR1 is MDHEN and CDR2 SYDVKM. CDR3 nucleotide sequence: TGTGCCAGCAGTTTAAATCGAGACCAAGAGACCCAGTACTTC. This sequence encodes CASSLNRDQETQYF.